This T cell receptor (beta chain) originates from a study of T cells in Graves' hyperthyroidism and ophthalmopathy. Study as a whole: Peripheral blood was drawn at first diagnosis, prior to all treatment. Regarding the study as a whole: Ophthalmopathy could be told apart from stable hyperthyroidism with a 13 V-J model. The model anticipated ophthalmopathy a median about six months pre-onset. Peripheral blood also featured most of the thyroid clonotypes expanded above 0.001.

At least ten counts were recorded for this clonotype. Its specificity is unknown. Amplification yielded TCR beta CDR3 regions, with RNA transcripts as the source. When the TCR CDR3 underwent first-round RT-PCR, the HTBI primer set was used. TCRdb reanalysed the multiplex PCR reads using MiXCR and keeps one entry per CDR3 protein. Of around 600,000 distinct CDR3 sequences listed, 13% to 15% are singletons. In germline, CDR1 is MNHEY, CDR2 SVGEGT. The CDR3 is made up of 13 amino acids. Trimming left V 5 bases short and J 1 base short, with 9 bases between. The chain combines TRBV6-2 or TRBV6-3 with TRBJ2-7, with TRBD2 as a possible D gene (5 bases). Sequencing was performed on blood. This TCR derives from a woman between 18 and 29 years old with Graves' ophthalmopathy. CDR3 amino acids: CASSGGRSYEQYF. CDR3 sequence (DNA): TGTGCCAGCAGTGGAGGCCGTTCCTACGAGCAGTACTTC.